This T cell receptor beta chain was observed in a study of graft-versus-host responses after intestinal transplantation (dated by TCRdb to the early 2020s). At the level of the whole study: The transplants that recipients received were multivisceral, liver-intestinal, or isolated intestinal. Samples from three later patients were sequenced in-house on an Illumina MiSeq with MiXCR processing rather than by the commercial service. Alloreactive clones were identified by sequencing pre-transplant mixed lymphocyte reaction products and comparing these products with unstimulated pre-transplant donor and recipient T cells. After intestinal transplantation, graft-versus-host and host-versus-graft alloreactive T cell clones were followed in the graft, circulation and bone marrow using bulk TCR-beta CDR3 sequencing. The cohort enrolled 20 to 25 intestinal transplant recipients, one of whom was a retransplant, and a few patients without pretransplant specimens were excluded. A peak of at least 4% donor T cells among recipient peripheral blood mononuclear cells was the definition used for donor T cell macrochimerism. Anti-thymocyte globulin induction was given to all recipients, followed by maintenance tacrolimus and steroids for two to four years.

Library creation used the immunoSEQ multiplex PCR assay. For most patients, genomic DNA was isolated using the Qiagen DNeasy Blood and Tissue Kit and was shipped frozen to Adaptive Biotechnologies for TCR sequencing. For most patients, high-throughput TCR-beta CDR3 sequencing of genomic DNA was performed by Adaptive Biotechnologies. Turning to the authors' computational methods: TCR sequencing data for around 19 patients were retrieved from Adaptive's ImmunoSEQ software; a few other patients were processed with MiXCR and VDJtools. To correct CD4 versus CD8 sorting errors, any sequence found in both subsets at a frequency ratio below 5:1 was removed. CDR3 nucleotide sequences shared by donor and recipient were removed because the origin of these sequences could not be assigned. Alloreactive clones required at least 2-fold expansion over unstimulated cells and minimum CFSE-low frequency of 0.002% (template counts) or 0.001% (read counts). A clone was considered mappable if detected in the sequenced pre-transplant spleen, lymph node, or MLR CFSE-low populations of the donor or recipient. Cumulative frequency of alloreactive clones was calculated as a percentage of all sequences weighted by copy number. TCRdb limited this immuneACCESS table to in-frame rearrangements with V and J called. A share of clones is missing; checked studies link under half to unresolved V genes, and the rest is unexplained. V and J calls and clone size are as listed in that table; D and trimming were resolved from the DNA. This sample comprises over 100,000 clones, 90% to 95% of them detected only once. Clones ranked in the top ten supply around 3.3% of the sample.

This sample's time point label indicates: cells obtained before transplantation from donor or recipient. CD3+CD4+ and CD3+CD8+ populations were FACS-sorted from unstimulated pre-transplant donor and recipient cells taken from spleen or lymph nodes. V trim: 2 bases; J trim: 1 base; unmatched bases: 4. The CDR3 numbers 15 residues from cysteine through phenylalanine. This entry keeps only the CDR3 DNA: 45 bases, framed from base 1. In the germline V gene, CDR1 corresponds to SGHAT and CDR2 to FQNNGV. The study at large found these results: Peak levels of circulating GvH clones were associated with declines in HvG clones early after transplant. The conclusions were limited by the relatively low number and heterogeneity of the intestinal transplant patients. GvH clones turned up in recipient bone marrow, with some appearing earlier in ileal mucosa or blood, a pattern consistent with an intestinal mucosal origin. In patients with donor T cell macrochimerism, the allografts had high GvH to HvG T cell clonal ratios.

Points on this clone: The target of this receptor is not known. Base quality data are lacking; no much larger clone is found one base away.

In this chain, TRBV11-2 is recombined with TRBJ2-5; 7 middle bases align to TRBD2. This receptor was obtained from a human donor who received an intestinal transplant. Sequencing was performed on unstimulated CD8+ T cells sorted from spleen or lymph node cells, taken before intestinal transplant. The CDR3 corresponds to CASSLRRGFQETQYF. The DNA reads as follows: TGTGCCAGCAGCTTACGGCGGGGGTTCCAAGAGACCCAGTACTTC.